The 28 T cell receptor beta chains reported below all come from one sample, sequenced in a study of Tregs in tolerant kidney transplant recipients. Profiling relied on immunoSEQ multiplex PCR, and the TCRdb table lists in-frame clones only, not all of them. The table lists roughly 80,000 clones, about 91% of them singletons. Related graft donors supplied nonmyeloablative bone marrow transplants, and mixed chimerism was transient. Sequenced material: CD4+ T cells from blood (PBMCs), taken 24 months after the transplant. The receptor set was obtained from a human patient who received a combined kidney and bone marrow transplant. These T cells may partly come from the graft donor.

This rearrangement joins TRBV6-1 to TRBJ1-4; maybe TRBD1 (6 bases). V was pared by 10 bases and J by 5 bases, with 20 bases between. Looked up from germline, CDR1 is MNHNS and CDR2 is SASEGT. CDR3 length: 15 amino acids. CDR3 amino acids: CATLPYGRGNEKLFF. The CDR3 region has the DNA TGTGCCACTCTGCCGTACGGGAGGGGGAATGAAAAACTGTTTTTT.

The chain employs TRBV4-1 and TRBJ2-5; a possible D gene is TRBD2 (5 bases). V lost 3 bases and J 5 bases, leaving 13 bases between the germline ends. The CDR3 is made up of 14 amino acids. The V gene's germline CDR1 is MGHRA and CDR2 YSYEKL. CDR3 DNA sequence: TGCGCCAGCAGCCATCTGGGGAGCGACGAGACCCAGTACTTC. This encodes CASSHLGSDETQYF.

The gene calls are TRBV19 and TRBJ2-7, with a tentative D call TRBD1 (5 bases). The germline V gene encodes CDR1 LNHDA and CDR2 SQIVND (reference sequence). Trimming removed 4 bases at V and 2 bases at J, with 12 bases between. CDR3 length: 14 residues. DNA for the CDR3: TGTGCCAGTAGTACGAAGGGGTGGGCCTACGAGCAGTACTTC. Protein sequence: CASSTKGWAYEQYF.

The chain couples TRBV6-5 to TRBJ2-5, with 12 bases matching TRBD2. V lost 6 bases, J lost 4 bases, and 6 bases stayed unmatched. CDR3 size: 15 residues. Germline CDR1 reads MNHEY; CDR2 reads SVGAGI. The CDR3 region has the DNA TGTGCCAGCAGGATACTAGCGGGAGGTGCAGAGACCCAGTACTTC. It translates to CASRILAGGAETQYF.

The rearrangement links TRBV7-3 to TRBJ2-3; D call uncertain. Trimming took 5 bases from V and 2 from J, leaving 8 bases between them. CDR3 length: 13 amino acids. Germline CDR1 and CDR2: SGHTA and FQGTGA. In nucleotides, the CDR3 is TGTGCCAGCAGCACGCGACTCACAGATACGCAGTATTTT. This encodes CASSTRLTDTQYF.

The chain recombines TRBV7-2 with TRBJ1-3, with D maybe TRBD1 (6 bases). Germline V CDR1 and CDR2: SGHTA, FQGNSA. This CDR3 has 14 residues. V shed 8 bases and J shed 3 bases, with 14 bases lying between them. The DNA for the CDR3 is TGTGCCAGCCGGGGGGGCCCAAATGGAAACACCATATATTTT. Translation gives CASRGGPNGNTIYF.

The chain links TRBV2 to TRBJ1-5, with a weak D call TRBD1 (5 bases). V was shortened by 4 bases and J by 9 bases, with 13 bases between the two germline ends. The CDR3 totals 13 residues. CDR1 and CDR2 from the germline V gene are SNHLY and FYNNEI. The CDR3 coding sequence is TGTGCCAGCAGTGGGCGGGGCAATTCGCCCCAGCATTTT. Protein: CASSGRGNSPQHF.

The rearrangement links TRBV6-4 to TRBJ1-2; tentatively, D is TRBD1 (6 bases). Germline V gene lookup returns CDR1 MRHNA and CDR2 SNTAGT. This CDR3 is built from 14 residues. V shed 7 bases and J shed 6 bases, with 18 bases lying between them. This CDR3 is CASNGTMGPDGYTF. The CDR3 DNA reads TGTGCCAGCAACGGGACAATGGGGCCGGATGGCTACACCTTC.

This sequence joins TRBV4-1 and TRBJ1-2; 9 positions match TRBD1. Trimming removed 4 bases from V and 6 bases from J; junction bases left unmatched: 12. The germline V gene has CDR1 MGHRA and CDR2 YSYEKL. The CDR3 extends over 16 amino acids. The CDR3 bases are TGCGCCAGCAGCCCTCACCTCGGACAGGGGTACGATGGCTACACCTTC. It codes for CASSPHLGQGYDGYTF.

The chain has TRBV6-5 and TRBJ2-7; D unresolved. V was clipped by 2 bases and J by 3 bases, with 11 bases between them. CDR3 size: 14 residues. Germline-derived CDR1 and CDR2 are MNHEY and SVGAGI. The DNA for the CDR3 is TGTGCCAGCAGTTACAACAGAGAGAACTACGAGCAGTACTTC. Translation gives CASSYNRENYEQYF.

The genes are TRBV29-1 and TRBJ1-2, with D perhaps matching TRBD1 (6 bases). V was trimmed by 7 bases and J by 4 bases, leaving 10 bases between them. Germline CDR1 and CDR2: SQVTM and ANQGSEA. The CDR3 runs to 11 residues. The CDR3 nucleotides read TGCAGCGCCTCCAGGGGCTATGGCTACACCTTC. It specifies CSASRGYGYTF.

This chain's CDR3 is CASSSTGGLYEQYF. In nucleotides, the CDR3 is TGTGCCAGCTCATCGACAGGGGGCCTCTACGAGCAGTACTTC. This chain uses TRBV18 with TRBJ2-7; 10 positions agree with TRBD1. J lost 3 bases, V lost 5 bases, and 4 bases had no gene match. CDR3 length: 14 residues. Germline CDR1 is KGHSH and CDR2 is LQKENI. The full variable domain, with the rest looked up from reference TRBV18 and TRBJ2-7, is NAGVMQNPRHLVRRRGQEARLRCSPMKGHSHVYWYRQLPEEGLKFMVYLQKENIIDESGMPKERFSAEFPKEGPSILRIQQVVRGDSAAYFCASSSTGGLYEQYFGPGTRLTVT.

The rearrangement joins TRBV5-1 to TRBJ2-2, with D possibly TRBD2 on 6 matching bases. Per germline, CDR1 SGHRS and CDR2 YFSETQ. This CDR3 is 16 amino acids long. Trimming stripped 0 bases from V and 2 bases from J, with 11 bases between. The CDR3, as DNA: TGCGCCAGCAGCTTGGTGAGCGCGGGAAACACCGGGGAGCTGTTTTTT. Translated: CASSLVSAGNTGELFF.

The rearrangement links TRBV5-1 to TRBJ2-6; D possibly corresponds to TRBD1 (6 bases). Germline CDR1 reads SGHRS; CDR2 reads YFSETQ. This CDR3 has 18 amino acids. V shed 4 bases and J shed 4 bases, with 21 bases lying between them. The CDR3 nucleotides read TGCGCCAGCAGCCGTCCAACGGGACAATCTTCCGGGGCCAACGTCCTGACTTTC. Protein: CASSRPTGQSSGANVLTF.

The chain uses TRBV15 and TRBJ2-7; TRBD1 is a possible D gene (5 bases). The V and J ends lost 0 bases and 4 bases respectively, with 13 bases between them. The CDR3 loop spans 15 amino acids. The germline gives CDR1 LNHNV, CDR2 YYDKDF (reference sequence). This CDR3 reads CATSRDRARGYEQYF. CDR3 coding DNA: TGTGCCACCAGCAGAGACAGGGCGCGTGGTTACGAGCAGTACTTC.

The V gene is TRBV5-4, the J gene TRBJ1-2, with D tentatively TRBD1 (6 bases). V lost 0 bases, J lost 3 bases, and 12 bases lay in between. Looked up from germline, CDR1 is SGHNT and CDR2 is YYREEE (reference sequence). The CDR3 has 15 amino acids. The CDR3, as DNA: TGTGCCAGCAGCTTGGAGGCAGGGGTAGACTATGGCTACACCTTC. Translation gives CASSLEAGVDYGYTF. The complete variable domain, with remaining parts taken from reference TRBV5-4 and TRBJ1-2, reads ETGVTQSPTHLIKTRGQQVTLRCSSQSGHNTVSWYQQALGQGPQFIFQYYREEENGRGNFPPRFSGLQFPNYSSELNVNALELDDSALYLCASSLEAGVDYGYTFGSGTRLTVV.

CDR3 region: CASSSWAGPHSNQPQHF. CDR3 bases: TGTGCCAGTAGTTCTTGGGCAGGGCCTCATAGCAATCAGCCCCAGCATTTT. J is TRBJ1-5 and V is TRBV19; weak D call: TRBD1 (5 bases). CDR3 length: 17 amino acids. V was pared by 5 bases and J by 0 bases, with 17 bases between. Germline assignment: CDR1 LNHDA and CDR2 SQIVND (reference sequence). Drawing the rest from reference TRBV19 and TRBJ1-5, the complete variable domain is DGGITQSPKYLFRKEGQNVTLSCEQNLNHDAMYWYRQDPGQGLRLIYYSQIVNDFQKGDIAEGYSVSREKKESFPLTVTSAQKNPTAFYLCASSSWAGPHSNQPQHFGDGTRLSIL.

The CDR3 reads CAWSPGGTGELFF. CDR3 coding DNA: TGTGCCTGGAGCCCAGGGGGGACCGGGGAGCTGTTTTTT. The V call is TRBV30, the J call TRBJ2-2, with a weak D call TRBD1 (7 bases). V was trimmed by 3 bases and J by 5 bases, leaving 10 bases between them. CDR3 length: 13 residues. Germline V gene data show CDR1 as GTSNPN and CDR2 as SVGIG (reference sequence). The full variable domain, its missing parts supplied by reference TRBV30 and TRBJ2-2, is SQTIHQWPATLVQPVGSPLSLECTVEGTSNPNLYWYRQAAGRGLQLLFYSVGIGQISSEVPQNLSASRPQDRQFILSSKKLLLSDSGFYLCAWSPGGTGELFFGEGSRLTVL.

CDR3 protein: CASSYSRQGANGYTF. The CDR3 DNA sequence: TGTGCCAGCAGTTACTCGAGGCAGGGGGCGAATGGCTACACCTTC. The chain employs TRBV6-5 and TRBJ1-2; 8 bases are shared with TRBD1. The CDR3 is made up of 15 amino acids. The J segment lost 6 bases and the V segment lost 0 bases, leaving 6 bases of the junction unmatched. Germline CDR1 MNHEY, CDR2 SVGAGI.

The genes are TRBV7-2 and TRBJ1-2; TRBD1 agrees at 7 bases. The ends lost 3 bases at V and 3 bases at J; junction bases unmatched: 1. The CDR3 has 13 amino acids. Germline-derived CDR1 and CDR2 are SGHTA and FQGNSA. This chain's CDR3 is CASSFRGDYGYTF. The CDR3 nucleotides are TGTGCCAGCAGCTTCAGGGGGGACTATGGCTACACCTTC.

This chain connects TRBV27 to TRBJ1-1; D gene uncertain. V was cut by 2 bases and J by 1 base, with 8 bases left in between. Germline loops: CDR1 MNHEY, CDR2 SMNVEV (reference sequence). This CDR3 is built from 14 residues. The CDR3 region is CASSLEGGNTEAFF. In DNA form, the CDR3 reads TGTGCCAGCAGTTTAGAAGGAGGGAACACTGAAGCTTTCTTT.

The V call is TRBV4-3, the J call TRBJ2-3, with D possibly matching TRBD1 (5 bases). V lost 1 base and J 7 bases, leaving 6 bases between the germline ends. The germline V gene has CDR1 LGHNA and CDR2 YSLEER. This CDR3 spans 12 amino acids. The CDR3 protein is CASSQGTYTQYF. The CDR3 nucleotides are TGCGCCAGCAGCCAAGGGACATATACGCAGTATTTT.

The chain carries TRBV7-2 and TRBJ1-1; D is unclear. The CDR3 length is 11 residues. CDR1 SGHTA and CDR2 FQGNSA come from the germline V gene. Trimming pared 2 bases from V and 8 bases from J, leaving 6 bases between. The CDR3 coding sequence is TGTGCCAGCAGCTTAAACAGAGAAGCTTTCTTT. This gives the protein CASSLNREAFF.

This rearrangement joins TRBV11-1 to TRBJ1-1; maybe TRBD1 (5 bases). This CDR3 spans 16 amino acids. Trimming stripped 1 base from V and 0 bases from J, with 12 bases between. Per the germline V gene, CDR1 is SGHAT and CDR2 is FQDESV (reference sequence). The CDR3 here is CASSLVAGGVNTEAFF. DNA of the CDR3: TGTGCCAGCAGCTTAGTGGCGGGGGGAGTGAACACTGAAGCTTTCTTT.

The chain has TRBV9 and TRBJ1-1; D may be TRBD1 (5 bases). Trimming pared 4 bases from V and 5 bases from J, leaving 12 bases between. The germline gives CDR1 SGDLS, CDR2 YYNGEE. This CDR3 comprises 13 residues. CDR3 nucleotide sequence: TGTGCCAGCAGCTCAAGGGGTTTGACTGAAGCTTTCTTT. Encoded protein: CASSSRGLTEAFF.

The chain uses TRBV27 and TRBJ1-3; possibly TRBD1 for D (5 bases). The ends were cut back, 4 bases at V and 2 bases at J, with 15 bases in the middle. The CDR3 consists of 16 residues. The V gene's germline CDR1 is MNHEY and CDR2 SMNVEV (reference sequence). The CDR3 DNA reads TGTGCCAGCAGTTACCCCTGCAGGGAAACTGGAAACACCATATATTTT. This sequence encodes CASSYPCRETGNTIYF.

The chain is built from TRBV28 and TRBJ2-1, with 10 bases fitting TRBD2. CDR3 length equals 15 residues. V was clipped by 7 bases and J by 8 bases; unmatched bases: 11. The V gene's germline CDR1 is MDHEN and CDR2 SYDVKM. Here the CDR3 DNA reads TGTGCCAGCATAAACCCTAGCGGGAGTTTCTATGAGCAGTTCTTC. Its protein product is CASINPSGSFYEQFF. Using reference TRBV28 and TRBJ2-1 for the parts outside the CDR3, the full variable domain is DVKVTQSSRYLVKRTGEKVFLECVQDMDHENMFWYRQDPGLGLRLIYFSYDVKMKEKGDIPEGYSVSREKKERFSLILESASTNQTSMYLCASINPSGSFYEQFFGPGTRLTVL.

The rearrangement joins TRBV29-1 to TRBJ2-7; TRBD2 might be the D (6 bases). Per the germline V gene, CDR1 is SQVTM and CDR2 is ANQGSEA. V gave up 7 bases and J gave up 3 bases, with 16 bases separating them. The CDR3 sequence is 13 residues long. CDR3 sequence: CSARASANYEQYF. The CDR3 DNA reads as TGCAGCGCTAGGGCTAGCGCGAACTACGAGCAGTACTTC.